A selection of T cell receptor beta chains follows, all from one sample in a study of blood T cell repertoires in COVID-19. Libraries were prepared by immunoSEQ multiplex PCR; TCRdb keeps only in-frame clonotypes and omits some of them. The sample has 35,000 to 50,000 clones; approximately 90% are singletons. Sequencing input: peripheral blood. Receptors were obtained from a man in his sixties with active COVID-19. The CDR3 runs from the conserved cysteine through the conserved F or W. Fields, in order: J gene, CDR3 length, D gene, clone size, V gene, CDR3 protein, CDR3 DNA. The D gene is left open where the match is weak. Rows may omit the clone size; those that give it use once, few, many or a size class.

TRBJ1-1 | 12 | NA | NA | TRBV28 | CASSLLQAEAFF | TGTGCCAGCAGTTTGTTACAGGCTGAAGCTTTCTTT
TRBJ2-6 | 20 | TRBD2 | few | TRBV14 | CASSHVKAGGPSAGANVLTF | TGTGCCAGCAGCCACGTTAAAGCGGGAGGGCCGTCCGCTGGGGCCAACGTCCTGACTTTC
TRBJ2-5 | 16 | TRBD1 | NA | TRBV10-1 | CASSAYRGVYQETQYF | TGCGCCAGCAGCGCCTACAGGGGGGTGTACCAAGAGACCCAGTACTTC
TRBJ2-1 | 16 | NA | NA | TRBV12-5 | CASGLSQGTYLNEQFF | TGTGCTAGTGGCCTTTCACAGGGCACCTACCTCAATGAGCAGTTCTTC
TRBJ2-7 | 13 | NA | NA | TRBV27 | CASRAGVTYEQYF | TGTGCCAGCAGGGCAGGGGTGACCTACGAGCAGTACTTC
TRBJ2-3 | 14 | NA | NA | TRBV27 | CASSLSRHTDTQYF | TGTGCCAGCAGTTTATCGCGGCACACAGATACGCAGTATTTT
TRBJ2-7 | 16 | NA | NA | TRBV18 | CASSPGGTSRTYEQYF | TGTGCCAGCTCACCTGGGGGGACGTCACGGACCTACGAGCAGTACTTC
TRBJ1-2 | 15 | TRBD1 | NA | TRBV3-1/TRBV3-2 | CASSQGDRVSYGYTF | TGTGCCAGCAGCCAAGGGGACAGGGTGAGCTATGGCTACACCTTC
TRBJ2-5 | 15 | TRBD2 | NA | TRBV5-1 | CASSLGTSGSETQYF | TGCGCCAGCAGCTTGGGGACTAGCGGGAGTGAGACCCAGTACTTC
TRBJ1-5 | 14 | NA | NA | TRBV15 | CATSRGTGNQPQHF | TGTGCCACCAGCAGAGGGACAGGCAATCAGCCCCAGCATTTT
TRBJ2-2 | 16 | TRBD1 | NA | TRBV7-6 | CASSSTTGRTTGELFF | TGTGCCAGCAGCTCTACGACAGGGAGAACCACCGGGGAGCTGTTTTTT
TRBJ2-1 | 16 | TRBD2 | NA | TRBV5-4 | CASSSPAGGVNNEQFF | TGTGCCAGCAGCTCTCCCGCGGGAGGGGTAAACAATGAGCAGTTCTTC
TRBJ2-1 | 15 | NA | NA | TRBV11-3 | CASGHGTSAGNEQFF | TGTGCCAGCGGCCACGGAACTAGTGCGGGCAATGAGCAGTTCTTC
TRBJ1-4 | 17 | TRBD1 | NA | TRBV5-1 | CASSLAWGQSTNEKLFF | TGCGCCAGCAGCTTGGCCTGGGGACAGTCAACTAATGAAAAACTGTTTTTT
TRBJ1-4 | 16 | TRBD1 | NA | TRBV4-3 | CASSQEPGQGNEKLFF | TGCGCCAGCAGCCAAGAACCGGGACAGGGGAATGAAAAACTGTTTTTT
TRBJ1-2 | 14 | TRBD1 | NA | TRBV4-1 | CASSQVDRGFGYTF | TGCGCCAGCAGCCAGGTAGACAGGGGGTTTGGCTACACCTTC
TRBJ2-7 | 14 | NA | NA | TRBV2 | CASSALRAPYEQYF | TGTGCCAGCAGTGCCCTCAGGGCCCCCTACGAGCAGTACTTC
TRBJ2-7 | 11 | NA | NA | TRBV5-1 | CASHGEYEQYF | TGCGCCAGCCACGGGGAGTACGAGCAGTACTTC
TRBJ1-2 | 13 | NA | once | TRBV18 | CASSPGSPYGYTF | TGTGCCAGCTCGCCAGGGAGCCCCTATGGCTACACCTTC
TRBJ2-7 | 15 | TRBD1 | NA | TRBV7-9 | CASSRRTGVSYEQYF | TGTGCCAGCAGCAGACGGACAGGGGTATCCTACGAGCAGTACTTC
TRBJ2-7 | 16 | TRBD2 | NA | TRBV7-8 | CASSPWTSGSGGEQYF | TGTGCCAGCAGCCCTTGGACTAGCGGGAGCGGAGGGGAGCAGTACTTC
TRBJ2-3 | 13 | TRBD1 | NA | TRBV30 | CAWRQTGPDTQYF | TGTGCCTGGAGACAGACAGGGCCGGATACGCAGTATTTT
TRBJ2-7 | 16 | NA | NA | TRBV7-9 | CASSQKGTMSSYEQYF | TGTGCCAGCAGCCAAAAGGGGACAATGAGCTCCTACGAGCAGTACTTC
TRBJ1-2 | 14 | NA | NA | TRBV14 | CASSQDGGVYGYTF | TGTGCCAGCAGCCAAGACGGAGGGGTCTATGGCTACACCTTC
TRBJ2-7 | 16 | TRBD2 | few | TRBV7-3 | CASSPPPSGATYEQYF | TGTGCCAGCAGCCCACCCCCAAGCGGGGCAACCTACGAGCAGTACTTC
TRBJ1-5 | 15 | TRBD1 | NA | TRBV18 | CASSPSGGSNQPQHF | TGTGCCAGCTCACCATCAGGGGGGAGCAATCAGCCCCAGCATTTT
TRBJ2-5 | 17 | TRBD2 | few | TRBV2 | CASRDTGLAGVAETQYF | TGTGCCAGCAGGGATACAGGACTAGCGGGAGTGGCGGAGACCCAGTACTTC
TRBJ1-1 | 16 | TRBD1 | once | TRBV7-2 | CASSLIIPDRGTEAFF | TGTGCCAGCAGCTTAATAATCCCGGACAGGGGGACTGAAGCTTTCTTT
TRBJ2-1 | 14 | TRBD2 | NA | TRBV24-1 | CATSIREVRGEQFF | TGTGCCACCAGTATCCGGGAGGTTAGGGGTGAGCAGTTCTTC
TRBJ2-3 | 15 | TRBD1 | NA | TRBV6-6 | CASSSTGASTDTQYF | TGTGCCAGCAGTTCCACAGGGGCGAGCACAGATACGCAGTATTTT
TRBJ1-5 | 16 | TRBD1 | NA | TRBV19 | CASSSKDRGAHQPQHF | TGTGCCAGTAGTTCCAAGGACAGGGGGGCTCATCAGCCCCAGCATTTT
TRBJ2-7 | 13 | TRBD2 | NA | TRBV28 | CASSTSGSREQYF | TGTGCCAGCAGTACTAGCGGGAGTCGAGAGCAGTACTTC
TRBJ2-5 | 15 | TRBD2 | NA | TRBV7-2 | CASSYVAGAVETQYF | TGTGCCAGCAGCTATGTAGCGGGAGCAGTGGAGACCCAGTACTTC
TRBJ1-2 | 14 | NA | NA | TRBV6-6 | CASSYSMDSYGYTF | TGTGCCAGCAGTTACTCGATGGACAGCTATGGCTACACCTTC
TRBJ2-1 | 15 | TRBD2 | NA | TRBV4-1 | CASSPSGTIIVGEFF | TGCGCCAGCAGCCCTTCCGGGACTATAATAGTTGGTGAGTTCTTC
TRBJ1-3 | 16 | TRBD1 | NA | TRBV4-3 | CASSQERGHFGNTIYF | TGCGCCAGCAGCCAAGAGAGGGGGCATTTCGGAAACACCATATATTTT
TRBJ2-7 | 14 | TRBD1 | NA | TRBV6-5 | CASSYNRGPYEQYF | TGTGCCAGCAGTTATAATAGGGGGCCATACGAGCAGTACTTC
TRBJ2-7 | 16 | TRBD2 | NA | TRBV2 | CASRMGTSGSSYEQYF | TGTGCCAGCAGGATGGGCACTAGCGGGAGCTCCTACGAGCAGTACTTC
TRBJ2-7 | 13 | TRBD1 | NA | TRBV10-3 | CAISDKGGGEQYF | TGTGCCATCAGTGATAAAGGGGGCGGCGAGCAGTACTTC
TRBJ2-7 | 15 | NA | once | TRBV2 | CASVKAGGFSYEQYF | TGTGCCAGCGTTAAGGCAGGGGGGTTCTCCTACGAGCAGTACTTC
TRBJ2-7 | 15 | TRBD2 | once | TRBV25-1 | CASSVAPSGLYEQYF | TGTGCCAGCAGTGTAGCGCCTAGCGGGCTCTACGAGCAGTACTTC